These 14 T cell receptor beta chains were all obtained from the same sample, sequenced in a study of blood T cell repertoires in COVID-19. This table comes from immunoSEQ multiplex PCR, and its TCRdb copy is limited to in-frame clones, with some not included. The data show 250,000 to 350,000 clones, 88% seen once. The sequencing input was PBMCs or T cells enriched from blood (not recorded which). Receptor source: a woman aged 55-75 years in a cohort exposed to, infected with or recovered from COVID-19 (not recorded which).

The chain is built from TRBV19 and TRBJ2-7; 9 nucleotides line up with TRBD1. This CDR3 has 14 residues. J lost 3 bases, V lost 6 bases, and 6 bases had no gene match. CDR1 and CDR2 from the germline V gene are LNHDA and SQIVND (reference sequence). The CDR3 bases are TGTGCCAGTAGCCGGACAGGGGAATACTACGAGCAGTACTTC. Translation: CASSRTGEYYEQYF.

The chain links TRBV28 to TRBJ2-7, with 8 bases aligning to TRBD1. The CDR3 consists of 13 residues. In germline, CDR1 is MDHEN, CDR2 SYDVKM. V lost 6 bases to trimming and J lost 2 bases; unmatched junction nucleotides: 3. As DNA, the CDR3 is TGTGCCAGCAGACGGACAGGGCCCTACGAGCAGTACTTC. It is translated as CASRRTGPYEQYF.

This sequence joins TRBV19 and TRBJ1-2, with no clear D. The V gene's germline CDR1 is LNHDA and CDR2 SQIVND (reference sequence). V was clipped by 4 bases and J by 5 bases, with 8 bases between them. This CDR3 is 12 amino acids long. The CDR3 DNA is TGTGCCAGTAGTAACCCAGGTTATGGCTACACCTTC. Its translation: CASSNPGYGYTF.

The genes are TRBV21-1 and TRBJ2-7; TRBD2 is the table's D call and was not checked against the DNA. TRBV21-1 is labeled a pseudogene. CDR3 length equals 15 residues. The CDR3 DNA follows: TGTGCCAGCAGCATCGAGCGGGAGATAACGAACGAGCAGTACTTC. This translates into CASSIEREITNEQYF.

This rearrangement joins TRBV27 to TRBJ1-6, with no clear D. Germline lookup yields CDR1 MNHEY and CDR2 SMNVEV (reference sequence). The CDR3 is made up of 15 amino acids. V gave up 8 bases and J gave up 0 bases, with 11 bases separating them. CDR3 in amino acids: CASGTPGSYNSPLHF. The CDR3 coding sequence is TGTGCCAGCGGTACACCGGGCTCCTATAATTCACCCCTCCACTTT.

This chain links TRBV7-6 with TRBJ2-2; the match to TRBD2 covers 10 bases. The CDR3 loop spans 19 amino acids. V lost 6 bases and J lost 1; bases outside the gene matches: 14. Per the germline V gene, CDR1 is SGHVS and CDR2 is FNYEAQ. The chain's CDR3 is CASRHVGASGGLNTGELFF. DNA for the CDR3: TGTGCCAGCAGACACGTTGGGGCTAGCGGGGGTCTGAACACCGGGGAGCTGTTTTTT. Based on the CDR3 plus reference TRBV7-6 and TRBJ2-2, the full variable domain is GAGVSQSPRYKVTKRGQDVALRCDPISGHVSLYWYRQALGQGPEFLTYFNYEAQQDKSGLPNDRFSAERPEGSISTLTIQRTEQRDSAMYRCASRHVGASGGLNTGELFFGEGSRLTVL.

This rearrangement joins TRBV19 to TRBJ2-7, with no clear D. CDR3 size: 14 residues. From germline, CDR1 is LNHDA and CDR2 SQIVND (reference sequence). Trimming stripped 2 bases from V and 4 bases from J, with 12 bases between. CDR3 sequence: CASSITGSNYEQYF. In nucleotides, the CDR3 is TGTGCCAGTAGTATAACCGGGTCAAATTACGAGCAGTACTTC.

The chain carries TRBV19 and TRBJ2-4; 8 nucleotides line up with TRBD2. The CDR3 consists of 13 residues. The germline V gene has CDR1 LNHDA and CDR2 SQIVND (reference sequence). Trimming removed 7 bases from V and 5 bases from J; junction bases left unmatched: 4. The CDR3 sequence: CASTPAGENIQYF. The CDR3 DNA is TGTGCCAGTACTCCAGCGGGGGAAAACATTCAGTACTTC.

V usage is TRBV7-9 and J usage is TRBJ2-7, with D tentatively TRBD1 (6 bases). V was trimmed by 5 bases and J by 0 bases, leaving 11 bases between them. The germline gives CDR1 SEHNR, CDR2 FQNEAQ (reference sequence). CDR3 size: 14 residues. CDR3 in DNA: TGTGCCAGCAGCAATACAGGGAGCTCCTACGAGCAGTACTTC. Its translation: CASSNTGSSYEQYF. The whole variable domain, filled in from reference TRBV7-9 and TRBJ2-7, reads DTGVSQNPRHKITKRGQNVTFRCDPISEHNRLYWYRQTLGQGPEFLTYFQNEAQLEKSRLLSDRFSAERPKGSFSTLEIQRTEQGDSAMYLCASSNTGSSYEQYFGPGTRLTVT.

The rearrangement uses TRBV24-1 and TRBJ2-1, with TRBD2 identical over 7 bases. This CDR3 is 16 amino acids long. Germline V gene data show CDR1 as KGHDR and CDR2 as SFDVKD. J was trimmed by 4 bases and V by 4 bases; bases with no gene match: 9. In nucleotides, the CDR3 is TGTGCCACCAGTGAAGTAATGGGGGAGGGGTACAATGAGCAGTTCTTC. Translated: CATSEVMGEGYNEQFF.

V is TRBV5-8 and J is TRBJ2-7; D gene unclear. This CDR3 is built from 14 residues. In germline, CDR1 is SGHTS, CDR2 YDEGEE. The V gene lost 5 bases and the J gene lost 1 base, with 13 bases spanning the gap. CDR3 residues: CASRARPASYEQYF. The CDR3 bases are TGTGCCAGCAGGGCCAGGCCCGCTTCCTACGAGCAGTACTTC. The full variable domain, completed using reference TRBV5-8 and TRBJ2-7, is EAGVTQSPTHLIKTRGQQATLRCSPISGHTSVYWYQQALGLGLQFLLWYDEGEERNRGNFPPRFSGRQFPNYSSELNVNALELEDSALYLCASRARPASYEQYFGPGTRLTVT.

This sequence joins TRBV11-2 and TRBJ1-4; TRBD1 is a possible D gene (6 bases). V was clipped by 3 bases and J by 13 bases, with 12 bases between them. Germline V CDR1 and CDR2: SGHAT, FQNNGV. The CDR3 has 12 residues. The CDR3 loop is CASSFRLGGLFF. In DNA, the CDR3 is TGTGCCAGCAGCTTCCGATTAGGGGGACTGTTTTTT.

This chain links TRBV24-1 with TRBJ2-7; TRBD1 matches at 7 bases. This CDR3 is 14 amino acids long. After removal of 3 bases from V and 1 base from J, the junction contained 2 bases not matched to a gene. Germline V gene sequence: CDR1 KGHDR, CDR2 SFDVKD. The CDR3 loop is CATSDRTGSYEQYF. CDR3 sequence (DNA): TGTGCCACCAGTGATAGGACAGGATCCTACGAGCAGTACTTC.

CDR3 residues: CASSFLGNTGELFF. DNA of the CDR3: TGTGCCAGCAGTTTTCTTGGCAACACCGGGGAGCTGTTTTTT. This chain joins TRBV28 and TRBJ2-2; D remains ambiguous. This CDR3 region has 14 residues. Trimming left V 3 bases short and J 2 bases short, with 7 bases between. The germline CDR1 and CDR2 sequences are MDHEN and SYDVKM.